The source of this TCR beta chain is a study of Graves' ophthalmopathy and Graves' hyperthyroidism. At the level of the study: Stable hyperthyroidism referred to disease that showed no ophthalmopathy within 18 months of follow-up.

TCR beta CDR3 amplification used RNA transcripts. Second-round multiplex PCR followed a first-round RT-PCR using HTBI primers. From the multiplex PCR reads, TCRdb called clonotypes with MiXCR, one entry per CDR3 protein. The data contain 450,000 to 600,000 distinct CDR3 sequences, less than 40% of them singletons. Findings and caveats of the study: Thyroid clonotypes that were expanded above 0.001 frequency mostly also appeared in blood. Discrimination between ophthalmopathy and stable hyperthyroidism by a 13-signature model showed about 89% sensitivity and over 70% specificity.

The CDR3 totals 15 residues. The V gene lost 2 bases and the J gene lost 0 bases, with 10 bases spanning the gap. Uncontrolled infections, pregnancy, lactation or other autoimmune diseases led to patient exclusion. Concerning this clonotype itself: Its antigen is unidentified.

The source material was peripheral blood or thyroid tissue (not recorded which). This TCR was recovered from an adult man with Graves' hyperthyroidism. The chain joins TRBV12-3 or TRBV12-4 to TRBJ1-1; possibly TRBD1 for D (6 bases). CDR3 region: CASSLYRAVNTEAFF. CDR3 bases: TGTGCCAGCAGTTTATACAGGGCCGTGAACACTGAAGCTTTCTTT.